A single sample is the source of the 15 T cell receptor beta chains below, sequenced in a study of long-term antiretroviral therapy in people with HIV. Survey-level resolution applied to immunoSEQ assay v3.0. Profiling relied on immunoSEQ multiplex PCR, and the TCRdb table lists in-frame clones only, not all of them. The repertoire holds about 30,000 clones, with about 85% as singletons. Material: unsorted PBMCs, obtained 3 years after starting antiretroviral therapy. Every receptor here comes from a man between 35 and 55 years old with HIV.

This chain connects TRBV20-1 to TRBJ2-7; D unclear. V was pared by 6 bases and J by 9 bases, with 15 bases between. The CDR3 loop spans 11 amino acids. Germline CDR1 DFQATT, CDR2 SNEGSKA (reference sequence). This CDR3 is CSADDGMGQYF. In DNA form, the CDR3 reads TGCAGTGCCGACGACGGAATGGGGCAGTACTTC.

This chain uses TRBV6-1 with TRBJ2-1; no reliable D call. This CDR3 comprises 14 residues. The ends were cut back, 7 bases at V and 0 bases at J, with 10 bases in the middle. CDR1 is MNHNS, CDR2 SASEGT, per germline. CDR3 coding DNA: TGTGCCAGCAACGCCCGGAGCTCCTACAATGAGCAGTTCTTC. Amino acids: CASNARSSYNEQFF.

This clone was seen more than once but under ten times. This rearrangement joins TRBV5-1 to TRBJ1-2; D not resolved. The CDR3 is 14 amino acids. V shed 0 bases and J shed 8 bases, with 14 bases lying between them. CDR1 is SGHRS and CDR2 is YFSETQ in the germline V gene. The CDR3 is CASSLVVEESGYTF. The CDR3 bases are TGCGCCAGCAGCTTGGTGGTTGAAGAGTCGGGCTACACCTTC.

The chain combines TRBV30 with TRBJ2-7; 11 bases line up with TRBD2. The CDR3 length is 14 residues. Germline CDR1 GTSNPN, CDR2 SVGIG (reference sequence). The V and J ends lost 0 bases and 7 bases, in that order; junction bases with no gene match: 5. The CDR3 region has the DNA TGTGCCTGGAGTGTACTAGCGGGAGTTTCTGAGCAGTACTTC. Its protein product is CAWSVLAGVSEQYF.

The J gene is TRBJ1-1, the V gene TRBV10-3; 7 bases line up with TRBD1. V was pared by 3 bases and J by 3 bases, with 4 bases of the junction left unmatched. Germline V CDR1 and CDR2: ENHRY, SYGVKD. The CDR3 sequence is 14 residues long. CDR3 sequence reads: CAISEKGADTEAFF. The CDR3 coding sequence is TGTGCCATCAGTGAAAAGGGGGCGGACACTGAAGCTTTCTTT.

The rearrangement joins TRBV7-8 to TRBJ1-2; 11 bases are shared with TRBD1. Germline values: CDR1 SGHVS, CDR2 FQNEAQ. The V segment lost 10 bases and the J segment 1 base; nucleotides outside the gene matches: 5. This CDR3 contains 14 residues. CDR3 loop: CAIGGTGGNYGYTF. Here the CDR3 DNA reads TGTGCCATTGGCGGGACAGGGGGTAACTATGGCTACACCTTC.

V and J are TRBV27 and TRBJ1-1, with TRBD1 as a possible D gene (6 bases). From germline, CDR1 is MNHEY and CDR2 SMNVEV (reference sequence). Trimming removed 8 bases at V and 1 base at J, with 14 bases between. The CDR3 spans 14 residues. This chain's CDR3 is CASCFGGPNTEAFF. The DNA of the CDR3 is TGTGCCAGCTGCTTCGGGGGCCCGAACACTGAAGCTTTCTTT.

This clone was recorded a few times. The chain couples TRBV19 to TRBJ1-5, with TRBD1 matching over 9 bases. Looked up from germline, CDR1 is LNHDA and CDR2 is SQIVND (reference sequence). The CDR3 runs to 18 residues. J lost 0 bases, V lost 5 bases, and 11 bases had no gene match. DNA for the CDR3: TGTGCCAGTAGTCCAGCAGGGACAGGGATCTATAGCAATCAGCCCCAGCATTTT. Its protein is CASSPAGTGIYSNQPQHF.

This clone was recorded a few times. The V and J genes are TRBV19 and TRBJ2-2; D call uncertain. This CDR3 spans 12 amino acids. The V end was cut by 11 bases, the J end by 3 bases, with 10 bases between. The germline gives CDR1 LNHDA, CDR2 SQIVND (reference sequence). The CDR3 loop reads CAVSLYTGELFF. CDR3 DNA sequence: TGTGCCGTCAGCCTTTACACCGGGGAGCTGTTTTTT. The full variable domain, with the rest looked up from reference TRBV19 and TRBJ2-2, is DGGITQSPKYLFRKEGQNVTLSCEQNLNHDAMYWYRQDPGQGLRLIYYSQIVNDFQKGDIAEGYSVSREKKESFPLTVTSAQKNPTAFYLCAVSLYTGELFFGEGSRLTVL.

In this sample, this clone turned up once. The chain couples TRBV6-6 to TRBJ2-3; TRBD2 agrees at 10 bases. The CDR3 is 16 residues long. Germline V CDR1 and CDR2: MNHNY, SVGAGI (reference sequence). With 3 bases clipped from V and 2 bases from J, the junction kept 5 bases outside the gene matches. The DNA for the CDR3 is TGTGCCAGCAGTTATCCTAGCGGGGGAGACACAGATACGCAGTATTTT. Translating it yields CASSYPSGGDTDTQYF.

This clone was found a few times. The chain employs TRBV2 and TRBJ2-7; no firm D call. The germline V gene has CDR1 SNHLY and CDR2 FYNNEI. This CDR3 spans 13 amino acids. Trimming stripped 4 bases from V and 0 bases from J, with 7 bases between. CDR3 nucleotides: TGTGCCAGCAGTGGCAGGTTCTCCTACGAGCAGTACTTC. It translates to CASSGRFSYEQYF.

The genes are TRBV7-9 and TRBJ1-2, with D possibly TRBD1 on 6 matching bases. The CDR3 consists of 13 residues. Germline V gene data show CDR1 as SEHNR and CDR2 as FQNEAQ (reference sequence). Trimming pared 8 bases from V and 8 bases from J, leaving 18 bases between. The CDR3 sequence: CASGGGPPWGYTF. CDR3 DNA sequence: TGTGCCAGCGGGGGGGGGCCGCCATGGGGCTACACCTTC.

The chain is built from TRBV7-8 and TRBJ2-1; TRBD2 is a possible D gene (5 bases). CDR1 and CDR2 (germline): SGHVS, FQNEAQ. This CDR3 contains 16 residues. The germline V and J ends were trimmed by 1 base and 3 bases, with 13 bases remaining between them. The CDR3 spells CASSLGASSGYNEQFF. The CDR3 nucleotides are TGTGCCAGCAGCTTAGGCGCCAGCAGCGGCTACAATGAGCAGTTCTTC.

This clone was seen a handful of times. The chain uses TRBV5-5 and TRBJ2-2; 9 bases line up with TRBD1. After removal of 0 bases from V and 5 bases from J, the junction contained 5 bases not matched to a gene. Germline CDR1 is SGHKS and CDR2 is YYEKEE (reference sequence). This CDR3 has 16 amino acids. CDR3 nucleotide sequence: TGTGCCAGCAGCTTGGGGGGGACAGGGCCAACCGGGGAGCTGTTTTTT. Its translation is CASSLGGTGPTGELFF.

The chain combines TRBV15 with TRBJ2-7; D call uncertain. The germline V gene encodes CDR1 LNHNV and CDR2 YYDKDF (reference sequence). Trimming cost V 0 bases and J 1 base, with 7 bases left between them. The CDR3 has 14 residues. CDR3 in amino acids: CATSRDYRSYEQYF. CDR3 bases: TGTGCCACCAGCAGAGACTATAGGTCCTACGAGCAGTACTTC.